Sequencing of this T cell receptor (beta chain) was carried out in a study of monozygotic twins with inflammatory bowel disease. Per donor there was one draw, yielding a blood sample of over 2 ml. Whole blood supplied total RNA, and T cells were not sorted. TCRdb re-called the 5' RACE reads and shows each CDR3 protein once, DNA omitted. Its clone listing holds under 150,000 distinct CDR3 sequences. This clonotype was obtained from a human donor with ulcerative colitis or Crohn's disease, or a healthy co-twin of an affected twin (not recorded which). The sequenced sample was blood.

Here the CDR3 reads CASSLGSGTVTMGAFF. V usage is TRBV7-2 and J usage is TRBJ1-1. Germline V gene lookup returns CDR1 SGHTA and CDR2 FQGNSA. The CDR3 has 16 residues.